Each of the 13 T cell receptor beta chains below was sequenced from the same sample in a study of blood T cell repertoires in COVID-19 (dated by TCRdb to about 2020). Libraries were constructed by the immunoSEQ multiplex PCR assay. Here the immuneACCESS table is served through TCRdb, limited to in-frame sequences with V and J called. Missing clones are a known gap in these copies; in checked studies unresolved V genes cover under half, and the rest lacks a known reason. The sample table contains hundreds of thousands of clones; only one count was recorded for 83% of them. The top ten hold more than 8% of the sample. The sample taken for sequencing was peripheral blood. The receptor source for this set is a woman aged 45-65 years who had recovered from COVID-19.

This clone was recorded a few times. The chain has TRBV2 and TRBJ2-1, with 7 bases lining up with TRBD1. J gave up 4 bases and V 6 bases, and 9 bases lay outside the gene matches. This CDR3 has 15 amino acids. Germline assignment: CDR1 SNHLY and CDR2 FYNNEI. CDR3 in DNA: TGTGCCAGCAGCGCCGGACAGGAGCCATACAATGAGCAGTTCTTC. Its protein is CASSAGQEPYNEQFF.

The rearrangement joins TRBV4-2 to TRBJ2-5; 10 nucleotides align to TRBD2. This CDR3 is 17 amino acids long. J lost 2 bases, V lost 2 bases, and 8 bases had no gene match. Germline loops: CDR1 LGHNA, CDR2 YNFKEQ. CDR3 amino acids: CASSQSASGGSQETQYF. DNA for the CDR3: TGTGCCAGCAGCCAAAGCGCTAGCGGGGGCTCTCAAGAGACCCAGTACTTC.

There are a few counts of this clone. The chain is built from TRBV11-2 and TRBJ2-1, with D maybe TRBD2 (5 bases). Trimming removed 0 bases from V and 2 bases from J, with 8 bases in between. Per germline, CDR1 SGHAT and CDR2 FQNNGV. This CDR3 comprises 15 residues. The CDR3 region is CASSLERAPYNEQFF. CDR3 nucleotides: TGTGCCAGCAGCTTAGAGAGGGCCCCCTACAATGAGCAGTTCTTC.

V usage is TRBV10-3 and J usage is TRBJ1-4; weak D call: TRBD1 (6 bases). Germline CDR1 reads ENHRY; CDR2 reads SYGVKD. The CDR3 runs 14 residues. Trimming stripped 3 bases from V and 6 bases from J, with 11 bases between. CDR3 sequence reads: CAISERGADEKLFF. The CDR3 DNA is TGTGCCATCAGTGAACGGGGGGCGGATGAAAAACTGTTTTTT.

The CDR3 reads CASSLARAQGARETQYF. For the CDR3, the DNA is TGTGCCAGCAGCTTAGCGAGGGCCCAGGGGGCCCGGGAGACCCAGTACTTC. The V gene is TRBV7-8, the J gene TRBJ2-5, with 8 bases that match TRBD1. V gave up 0 bases and J gave up 5 bases; unmatched junction bases: 11. The CDR3 runs 17 residues. Germline V lookup: CDR1 SGHVS, CDR2 FQNEAQ.

The chain recombines TRBV29-1 with TRBJ2-1; TRBD2 matches at 11 bases. CDR1 is SQVTM and CDR2 is ANQGSEA in the germline V gene. J was trimmed by 10 bases and V by 7 bases; bases with no gene match: 12. This CDR3 spans 14 amino acids. This CDR3 reads CSAPGLADPREQFF. CDR3 nucleotide sequence: TGCAGCGCACCGGGACTAGCGGACCCCAGAGAGCAGTTCTTC.

The V gene is TRBV5-4, the J gene TRBJ1-2; 10 nucleotides align to TRBD1. The CDR3 length is 14 residues. Unmatched junction bases numbered 7, after V lost 4 bases and J lost 7 bases. The V gene's germline CDR1 is SGHNT and CDR2 YYREEE (reference sequence). CDR3 protein: CASSPGTGVLGYTF. The DNA for the CDR3 is TGTGCCAGCAGCCCCGGGACAGGGGTTCTTGGCTACACCTTC.

The chain employs TRBV15 and TRBJ2-3; 10 positions match TRBD1. Per the germline V gene, CDR1 is LNHNV and CDR2 is YYDKDF (reference sequence). The V segment lost 5 bases and the J segment 7 bases; nucleotides outside the gene matches: 21. The CDR3 is 19 residues long. CDR3 region: CATSRWTGAGTGVRNTQYF. The CDR3 nucleotides are TGTGCCACCAGCCGATGGACCGGGGCCGGGACAGGGGTGCGGAATACGCAGTATTTT.

The chain recombines TRBV24-1 with TRBJ1-3; 7 nucleotides match TRBD1. The CDR3 has 21 residues. V lost 4 bases to trimming and J lost 1 base; unmatched junction nucleotides: 21. Germline V gene data show CDR1 as KGHDR and CDR2 as SFDVKD. CDR3 bases: TGTGCCACCAGTGACCTCTCTAGACAGGGCGTAGTCCGGAGATCTGGAAACACCATATATTTT. Translation: CATSDLSRQGVVRRSGNTIYF.

V and J are TRBV21-1 and TRBJ1-2. TRBV21-1 is tagged as a pseudogene. The CDR3 runs to 15 residues. DNA of the CDR3: TGTGCCTACCCGGGGTCTGCTGGTTCTTCAGATGGCTACACCTTC. It encodes CAYPGSAGSSDGYTF.

The chain has TRBV5-1 and TRBJ1-5, with TRBD1 matching 8 bases. CDR3 length: 12 residues. Germline assignment: CDR1 SGHRS and CDR2 YFSETQ. V gave up 4 bases and J gave up 9 bases; unmatched junction bases: 3. The chain's CDR3 is CASSTGTGPQHF. CDR3 DNA sequence: TGCGCCAGCAGCACAGGGACAGGGCCCCAGCATTTT. The whole variable domain, remainder taken from reference TRBV5-1 and TRBJ1-5, is KAGVTQTPRYLIKTRGQQVTLSCSPISGHRSVSWYQQTPGQGLQFLFEYFSETQRNKGNFPGRFSGRQFSNSRSEMNVSTLELGDSALYLCASSTGTGPQHFGDGTRLSIL.

This rearrangement joins TRBV7-2 to TRBJ2-3, with 10 bases that match TRBD2. CDR1 is SGHTA and CDR2 is FQGNSA in the germline V gene. With 4 bases clipped from V and 4 bases from J, the junction kept 5 bases outside the gene matches. The CDR3 spans 15 residues. CDR3 protein: CASSSAGGRADTQYF. The CDR3 nucleotides read TGTGCCAGCAGCTCAGCGGGGGGGCGAGCAGATACGCAGTATTTT.

The chain combines TRBV27 with TRBJ2-1; no reliable D call. Germline CDR1 and CDR2: MNHEY and SMNVEV (reference sequence). V lost 6 bases to trimming and J lost 13 bases, with 13 bases between them. The length of the CDR3 is 11 residues. CDR3 protein: CASRENFSQFF. CDR3 in DNA: TGTGCCAGCAGGGAGAATTTTAGTCAGTTCTTC.